This T cell receptor beta chain stems from a study of radiation and T cells in renal cell carcinoma. Study-wide findings and caveats: From baseline, blood top tumor clonotypes peaked at 2 weeks post-radiation.

This clone was detected a few times. Antigen unknown. There are 15 residues in the CDR3. Per germline, CDR1 SGHTA and CDR2 FQGNSA. V gave up 3 bases and J gave up 7 bases; unmatched junction bases: 3. The table came from immunoSEQ multiplex PCR; TCRdb's copy has only in-frame clones and leaves some out. The sample yields roughly 80,000 clones, just over 85% seen once. Time point noted: blood 2 weeks post-SBRT. Treatment denoted: 15 Gy SBRT to primary tumor, nephrectomy 4 weeks later. The TCR comes from a woman between 45 and 65 years old with renal cell carcinoma. The V and J genes are TRBV7-2 and TRBJ2-2; 12 nucleotides line up with TRBD1. The starting material was blood, obtained from a patient whose treatment included radiotherapy and nephrectomy. CDR3 protein: CASSFGTGGGGELFF. The CDR3 coding sequence is TGTGCCAGCAGCTTCGGGACAGGGGGCGGCGGGGAGCTGTTTTTT.